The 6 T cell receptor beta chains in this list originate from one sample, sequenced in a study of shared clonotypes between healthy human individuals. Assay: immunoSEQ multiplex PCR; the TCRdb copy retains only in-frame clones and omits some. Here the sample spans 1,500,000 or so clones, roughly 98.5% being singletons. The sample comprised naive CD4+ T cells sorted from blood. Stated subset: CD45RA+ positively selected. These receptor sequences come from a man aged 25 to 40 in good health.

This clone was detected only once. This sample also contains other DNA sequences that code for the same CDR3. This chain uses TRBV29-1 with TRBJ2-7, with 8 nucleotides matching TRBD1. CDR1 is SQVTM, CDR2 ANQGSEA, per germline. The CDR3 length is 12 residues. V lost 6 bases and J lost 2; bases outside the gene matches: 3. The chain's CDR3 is CSVGRGPYEQYF. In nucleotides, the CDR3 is TGCAGCGTCGGCAGGGGGCCCTACGAGCAGTACTTC.

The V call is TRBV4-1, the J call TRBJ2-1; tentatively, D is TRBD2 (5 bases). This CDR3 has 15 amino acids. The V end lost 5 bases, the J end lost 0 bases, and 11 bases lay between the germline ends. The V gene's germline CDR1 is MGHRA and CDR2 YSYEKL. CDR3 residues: CASSLSGSSYNEQFF. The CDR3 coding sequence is TGCGCCAGCAGCTTGAGCGGCAGCTCCTACAATGAGCAGTTCTTC.

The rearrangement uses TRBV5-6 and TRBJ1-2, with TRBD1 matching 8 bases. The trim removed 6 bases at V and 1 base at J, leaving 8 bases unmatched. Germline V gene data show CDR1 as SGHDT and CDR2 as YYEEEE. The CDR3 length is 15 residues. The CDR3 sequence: CASNEDRAFNYGYTF. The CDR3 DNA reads TGTGCCAGCAACGAGGACAGGGCCTTTAACTATGGCTACACCTTC.

CDR3 nucleotide sequence: TGTGCCAGCAGGGGCGAGGACGCAAGTTCATATGGCTACACCTTC. It specifies CASRGEDASSYGYTF. This sequence joins TRBV28 and TRBJ1-2; D call uncertain. Germline CDR1 reads MDHEN; CDR2 reads SYDVKM. CDR3 length: 15 residues. V shed 6 bases and J shed 5 bases, with 19 bases lying between them.

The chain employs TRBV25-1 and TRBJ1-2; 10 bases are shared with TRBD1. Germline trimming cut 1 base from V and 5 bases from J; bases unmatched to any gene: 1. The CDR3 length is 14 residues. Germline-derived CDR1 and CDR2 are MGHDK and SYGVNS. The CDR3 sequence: CASSEWTGGYGYTF. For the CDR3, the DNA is TGTGCCAGCAGTGAATGGACAGGGGGATATGGCTACACCTTC.

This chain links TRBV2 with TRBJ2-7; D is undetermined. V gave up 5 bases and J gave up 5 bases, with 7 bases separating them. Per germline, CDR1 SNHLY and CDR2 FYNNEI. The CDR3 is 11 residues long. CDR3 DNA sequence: TGTGCCAGCAGTAAAGGCCACGAGCAGTACTTC. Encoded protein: CASSKGHEQYF.